A selection of T cell receptor beta chains follows, all from one sample in a study of blood T cell repertoires in COVID-19. Repertoires were generated with immunoSEQ multiplex PCR, while TCRdb's copy carries only in-frame clones and drops some. In the table there are some 250,000 clones, about 80% of which are singletons. Sample: PBMCs or T cells enriched from blood (not recorded which). The receptors here all came from a man in his forties who had recovered from COVID-19. The CDR3 runs from the conserved cysteine through the conserved F or W. The D gene is left open where the match is weak. Size is omitted from some rows. Given values are once, few, many or a class for expanded clones.

D	J	size	V	CDR3	DNA
TRBD2	TRBJ2-1	.	TRBV14	CASSQAPLAPMAGSYNEQFF	TGTGCCAGCAGCCAAGCCCCACTAGCGCCAATGGCGGGATCCTACAATGAGCAGTTCTTC
.	TRBJ1-1	few	TRBV7-9	CASRTEGGTEAFF	TGTGCCAGCCGCACCGAAGGGGGCACTGAAGCTTTCTTT
.	TRBJ1-6	.	TRBV7-8	CASSLYQGPANSPLHF	TGTGCCAGCAGCTTATATCAGGGGCCCGCGAATTCACCCCTCCACTTT
.	TRBJ2-3	.	TRBV5-1	CASSFEGGADTQYF	TGCGCCAGCAGCTTCGAGGGGGGGGCAGATACGCAGTATTTT
.	TRBJ2-1	.	TRBV7-3	CASSPLGKTYNEQFF	TGTGCCAGCAGCCCGCTCGGGAAAACCTACAATGAGCAGTTCTTC
.	TRBJ1-2	.	TRBV5-1	CASSVGQPDGYTF	TGCGCCAGCAGCGTTGGACAGCCAGATGGCTACACCTTC
.	TRBJ1-5	once	TRBV19	CASSFLRDDRTGHQPQHF	TGTGCCAGTAGCTTCTTGCGAGACGACAGAACCGGGCATCAGCCCCAGCATTTT
.	TRBJ2-5	.	TRBV12-3/TRBV12-4	CASRRGQETQYF	TGTGCCAGCAGGCGGGGACAAGAGACCCAGTACTTC
.	TRBJ1-1	.	TRBV28	CATNGPYREMNTEAFF	TGTGCCACCAATGGGCCCTACAGGGAGATGAACACTGAAGCTTTCTTT
.	TRBJ2-7	once	TRBV7-2	CASRLTDRRYEQYF	TGTGCCAGCCGACTTACTGACAGGCGGTACGAGCAGTACTTC
TRBD1	TRBJ1-2	.	TRBV6-5	CASTMGQGVGGYTF	TGTGCCAGCACTATGGGACAGGGGGTTGGAGGCTACACCTTC
.	TRBJ1-1	.	TRBV11-2	CASSSPFLQGLVAFF	TGTGCCAGCAGCTCCCCCTTCTTACAGGGTTTAGTAGCTTTCTTT
TRBD1	TRBJ2-7	.	TRBV18	CASSRTGNQDEQYF	TGTGCCAGCTCACGGACAGGGAATCAAGACGAGCAGTACTTC
TRBD2	TRBJ2-7	.	TRBV28	CASGGEGYEQYF	TGTGCCAGCGGGGGGGAGGGCTACGAGCAGTACTTC